The table lists the clone carrying this T cell receptor (beta chain) with many counts. Its antigen is as yet unknown. This record comes from a study of blood T cells in healthy people across ages. Study details: Template switching caught about one barcoded beta molecule for each two T cells.

Broader study findings: Per-million-T-cell TCR beta diversity fell roughly linearly with age.

The authors ran a second PCR of about 6 to 11 cycles using a sample-barcoded 5' primer and a J-beta primer mix. The study obtained at least 2.5 million CDR3-containing paired-end reads from every sample. TCRdb fed the 5' RACE reads into MiXCR, producing one record per CDR3 protein. The sample has approximately 810,000 distinct CDR3 sequences; under 30% are singletons. The donors, healthy Caucasians from Russia, were aged 6 to 90. The specimen was blood. This clonotype was sampled from a woman aged 80 or over in good health.

The DNA of the CDR3 is TGTGCCAGCTCACCGGGACAGGTCTTTGATGAGCAGTTCTTC. Residues: CASSPGQVFDEQFF. The chain combines TRBV18 with TRBJ2-1, with 8 nucleotides matching TRBD1. CDR1 and CDR2 from the germline V gene are KGHSH and LQKENI. The CDR3 sequence is 14 residues long. Trimming cost V 3 bases and J 8 bases; bases outside gene matches: 6.